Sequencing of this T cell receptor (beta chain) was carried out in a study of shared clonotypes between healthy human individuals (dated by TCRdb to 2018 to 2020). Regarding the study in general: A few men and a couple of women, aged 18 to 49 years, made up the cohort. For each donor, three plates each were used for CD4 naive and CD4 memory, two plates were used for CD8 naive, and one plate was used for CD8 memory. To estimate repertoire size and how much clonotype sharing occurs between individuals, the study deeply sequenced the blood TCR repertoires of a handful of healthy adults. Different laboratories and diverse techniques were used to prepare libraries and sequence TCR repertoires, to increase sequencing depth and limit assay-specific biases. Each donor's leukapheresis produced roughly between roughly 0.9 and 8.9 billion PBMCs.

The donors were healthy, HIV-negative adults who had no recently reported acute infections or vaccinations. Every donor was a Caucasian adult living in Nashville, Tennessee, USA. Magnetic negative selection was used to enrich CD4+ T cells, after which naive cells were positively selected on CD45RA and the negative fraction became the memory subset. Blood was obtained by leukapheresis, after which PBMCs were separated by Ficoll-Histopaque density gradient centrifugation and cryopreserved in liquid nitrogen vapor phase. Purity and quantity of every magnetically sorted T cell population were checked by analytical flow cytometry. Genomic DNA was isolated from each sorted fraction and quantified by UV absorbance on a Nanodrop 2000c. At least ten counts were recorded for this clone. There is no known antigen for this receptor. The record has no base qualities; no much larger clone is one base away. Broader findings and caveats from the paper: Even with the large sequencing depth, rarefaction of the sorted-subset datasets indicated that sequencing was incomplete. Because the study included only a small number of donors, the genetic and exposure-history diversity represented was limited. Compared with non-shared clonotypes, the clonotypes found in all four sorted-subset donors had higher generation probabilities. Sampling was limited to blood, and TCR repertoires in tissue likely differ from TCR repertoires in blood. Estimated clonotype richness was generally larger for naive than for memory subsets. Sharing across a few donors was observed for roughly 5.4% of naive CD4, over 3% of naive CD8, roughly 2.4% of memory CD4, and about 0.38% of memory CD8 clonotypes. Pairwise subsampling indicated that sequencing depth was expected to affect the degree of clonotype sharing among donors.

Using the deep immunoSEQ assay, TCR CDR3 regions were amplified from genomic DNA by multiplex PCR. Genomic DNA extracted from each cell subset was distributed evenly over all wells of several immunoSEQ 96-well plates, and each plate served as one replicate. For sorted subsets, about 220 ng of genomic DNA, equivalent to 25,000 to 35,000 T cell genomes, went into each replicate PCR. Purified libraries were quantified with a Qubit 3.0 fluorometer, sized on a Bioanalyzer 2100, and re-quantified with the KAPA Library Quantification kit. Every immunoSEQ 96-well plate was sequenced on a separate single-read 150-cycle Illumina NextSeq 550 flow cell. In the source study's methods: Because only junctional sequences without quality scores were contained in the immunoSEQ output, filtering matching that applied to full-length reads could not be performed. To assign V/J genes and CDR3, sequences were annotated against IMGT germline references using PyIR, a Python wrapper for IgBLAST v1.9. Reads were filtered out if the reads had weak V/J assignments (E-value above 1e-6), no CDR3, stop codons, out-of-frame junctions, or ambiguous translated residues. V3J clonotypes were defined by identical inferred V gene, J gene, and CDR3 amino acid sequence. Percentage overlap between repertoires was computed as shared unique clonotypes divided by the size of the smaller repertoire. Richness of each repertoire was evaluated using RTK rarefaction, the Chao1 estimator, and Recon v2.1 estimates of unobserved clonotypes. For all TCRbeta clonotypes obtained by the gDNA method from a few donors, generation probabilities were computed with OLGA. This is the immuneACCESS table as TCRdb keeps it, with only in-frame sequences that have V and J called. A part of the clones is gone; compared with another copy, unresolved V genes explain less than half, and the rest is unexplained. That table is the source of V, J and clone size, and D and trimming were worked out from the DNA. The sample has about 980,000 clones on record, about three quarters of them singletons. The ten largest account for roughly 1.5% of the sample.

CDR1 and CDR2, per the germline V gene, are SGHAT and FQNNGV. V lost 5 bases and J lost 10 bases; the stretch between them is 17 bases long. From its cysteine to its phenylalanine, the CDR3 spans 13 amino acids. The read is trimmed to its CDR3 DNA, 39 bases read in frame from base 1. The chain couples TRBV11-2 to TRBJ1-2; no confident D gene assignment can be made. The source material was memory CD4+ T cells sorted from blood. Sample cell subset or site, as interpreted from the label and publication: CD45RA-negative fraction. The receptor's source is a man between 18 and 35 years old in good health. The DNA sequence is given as TGTGCCAGCAGCGGAGACGGAAACACGGCCTACACCTTC. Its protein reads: CASSGDGNTAYTF.